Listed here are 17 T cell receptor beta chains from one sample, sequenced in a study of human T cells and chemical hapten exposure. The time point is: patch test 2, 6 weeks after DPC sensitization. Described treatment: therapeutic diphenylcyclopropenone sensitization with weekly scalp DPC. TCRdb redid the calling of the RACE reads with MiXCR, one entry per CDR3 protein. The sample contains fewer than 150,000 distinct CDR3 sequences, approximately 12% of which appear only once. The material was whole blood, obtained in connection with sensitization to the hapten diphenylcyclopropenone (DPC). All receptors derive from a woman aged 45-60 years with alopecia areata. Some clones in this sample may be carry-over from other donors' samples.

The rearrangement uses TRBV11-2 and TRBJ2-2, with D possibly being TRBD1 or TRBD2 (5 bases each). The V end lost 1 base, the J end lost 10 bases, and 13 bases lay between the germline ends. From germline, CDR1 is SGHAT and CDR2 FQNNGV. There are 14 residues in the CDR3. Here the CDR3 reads CASSLGLGDAELFF. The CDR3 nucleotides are TGTGCCAGCAGCTTAGGCCTGGGGGACGCGGAGCTGTTTTTT.

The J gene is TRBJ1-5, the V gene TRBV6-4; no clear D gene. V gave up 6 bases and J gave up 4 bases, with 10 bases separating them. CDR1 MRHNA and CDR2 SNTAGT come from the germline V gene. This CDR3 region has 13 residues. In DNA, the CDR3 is TGTGCCAGCAGCCCCCGAATTAATCAGCCCCAGCATTTT. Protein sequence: CASSPRINQPQHF.

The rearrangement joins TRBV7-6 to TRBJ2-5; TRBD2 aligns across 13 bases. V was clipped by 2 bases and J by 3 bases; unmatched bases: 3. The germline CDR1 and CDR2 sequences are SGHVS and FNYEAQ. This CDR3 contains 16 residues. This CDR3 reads CASSLYGTSGKETQYF. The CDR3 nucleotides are TGTGCCAGCAGCTTATATGGGACTAGCGGGAAAGAGACCCAGTACTTC.

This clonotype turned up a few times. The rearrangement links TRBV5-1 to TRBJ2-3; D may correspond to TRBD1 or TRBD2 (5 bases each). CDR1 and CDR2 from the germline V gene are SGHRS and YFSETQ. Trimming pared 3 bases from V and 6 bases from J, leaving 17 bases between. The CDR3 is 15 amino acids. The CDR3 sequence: CASSWGIRGEDTQYF. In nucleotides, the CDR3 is TGCGCCAGCAGCTGGGGCATACGGGGAGAGGATACGCAGTATTTT.

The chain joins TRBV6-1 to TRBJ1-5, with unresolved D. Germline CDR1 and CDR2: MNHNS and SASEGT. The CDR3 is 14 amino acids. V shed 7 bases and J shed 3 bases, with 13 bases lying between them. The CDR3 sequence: CASTLSQSNQPQHF. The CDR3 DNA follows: TGTGCCAGCACTCTATCGCAGTCCAATCAGCCCCAGCATTTT.

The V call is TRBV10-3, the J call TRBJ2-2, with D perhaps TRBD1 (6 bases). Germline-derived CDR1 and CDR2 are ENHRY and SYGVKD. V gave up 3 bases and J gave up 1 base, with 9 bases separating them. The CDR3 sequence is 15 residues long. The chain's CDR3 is CAISDDRRNTGELFF. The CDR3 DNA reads TGTGCCATCAGTGACGACAGGAGGAACACCGGGGAGCTGTTTTTT.

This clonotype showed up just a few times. CDR3 protein: CSVVTGRKDTQYF. The CDR3 DNA reads as TGCAGCGTTGTAACAGGGAGGAAAGATACGCAGTATTTT. V usage is TRBV29-1 and J usage is TRBJ2-3; D might be TRBD1 or TRBD2, each matching 6 bases. The length of the CDR3 is 13 residues. Germline CDR1 and CDR2: SQVTM and ANQGSEA. Trimming took off 4 bases at V and 5 bases at J, with 13 bases between the two ends.

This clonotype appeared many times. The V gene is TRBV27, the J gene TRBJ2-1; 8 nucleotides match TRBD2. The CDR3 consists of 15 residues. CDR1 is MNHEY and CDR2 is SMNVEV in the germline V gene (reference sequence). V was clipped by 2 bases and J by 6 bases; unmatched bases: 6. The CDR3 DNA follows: TGTGCCAGCAGTTTAACGGCGGGAGGAGGCAATGAGCAGTTCTTC. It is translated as CASSLTAGGGNEQFF.

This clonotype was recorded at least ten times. CDR3 region: CASSTSGGVSYEQYF. CDR3 DNA: TGTGCCAGCAGCACTAGCGGGGGGGTCTCCTACGAGCAGTACTTC. The chain is built from TRBV6-1 and TRBJ2-7; 13 nucleotides line up with TRBD2. CDR3 size: 15 residues. V gave up 6 bases and J gave up 0 bases; unmatched junction bases: 2. Germline V gives CDR1 MNHNS, CDR2 SASEGT.

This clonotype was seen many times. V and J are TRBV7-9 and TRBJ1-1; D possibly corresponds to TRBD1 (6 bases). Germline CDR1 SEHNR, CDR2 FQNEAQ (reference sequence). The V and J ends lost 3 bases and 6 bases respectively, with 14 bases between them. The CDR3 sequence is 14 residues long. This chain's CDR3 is CASSFGQPRAEAFF. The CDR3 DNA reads TGTGCCAGCAGCTTCGGACAGCCTCGGGCTGAAGCTTTCTTT.

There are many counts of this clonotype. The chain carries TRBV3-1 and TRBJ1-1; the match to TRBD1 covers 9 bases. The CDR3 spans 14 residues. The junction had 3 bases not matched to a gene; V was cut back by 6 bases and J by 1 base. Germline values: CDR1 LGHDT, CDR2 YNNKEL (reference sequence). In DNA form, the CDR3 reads TGTGCCAGCAGACTGGGACAGGGGAACACTGAAGCTTTCTTT. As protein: CASRLGQGNTEAFF.

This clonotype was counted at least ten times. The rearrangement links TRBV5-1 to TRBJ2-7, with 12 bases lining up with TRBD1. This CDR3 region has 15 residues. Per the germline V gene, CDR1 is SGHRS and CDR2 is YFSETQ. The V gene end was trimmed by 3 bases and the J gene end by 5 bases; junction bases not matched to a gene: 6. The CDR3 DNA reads TGCGCCAGCAGCTCGGCCGGGACAGGGGGCAACGAGCAGTACTTC. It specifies CASSSAGTGGNEQYF.

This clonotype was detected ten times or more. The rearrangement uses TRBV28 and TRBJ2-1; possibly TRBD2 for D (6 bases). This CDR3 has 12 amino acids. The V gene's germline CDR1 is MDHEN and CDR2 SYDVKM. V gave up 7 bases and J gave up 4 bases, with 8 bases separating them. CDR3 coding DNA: TGTGCCAGCATGGAGGGTTACAATGAGCAGTTCTTC. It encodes CASMEGYNEQFF.

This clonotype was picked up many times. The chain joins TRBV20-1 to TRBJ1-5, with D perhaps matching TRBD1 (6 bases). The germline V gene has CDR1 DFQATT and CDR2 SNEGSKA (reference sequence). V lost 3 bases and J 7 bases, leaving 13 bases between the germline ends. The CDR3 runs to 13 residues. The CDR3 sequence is CSASSGASQPQHF. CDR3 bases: TGCAGTGCTAGTTCAGGGGCATCGCAGCCCCAGCATTTT.

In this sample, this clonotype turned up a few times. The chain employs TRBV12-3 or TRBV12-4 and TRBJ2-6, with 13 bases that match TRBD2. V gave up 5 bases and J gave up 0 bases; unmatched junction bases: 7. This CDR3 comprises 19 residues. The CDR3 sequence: CASSPGLAGRSSGANVLTF. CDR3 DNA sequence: TGTGCCAGCAGTCCGGGACTAGCGGGACGTAGCTCTGGGGCCAACGTCCTGACTTTC.

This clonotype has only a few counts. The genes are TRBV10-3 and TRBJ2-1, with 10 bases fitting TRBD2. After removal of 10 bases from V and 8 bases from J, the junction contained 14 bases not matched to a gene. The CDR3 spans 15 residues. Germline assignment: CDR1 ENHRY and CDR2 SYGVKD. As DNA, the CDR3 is TGTGCCACCAACCGGGAAGCGGGAGGGCAGGATGAGCAGTTCTTC. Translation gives CATNREAGGQDEQFF.

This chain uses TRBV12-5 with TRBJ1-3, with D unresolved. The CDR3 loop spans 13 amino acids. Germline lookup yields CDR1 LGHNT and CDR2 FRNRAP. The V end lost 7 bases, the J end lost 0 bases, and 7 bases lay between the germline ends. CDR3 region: CASAGYSGNTIYF. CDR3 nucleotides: TGTGCTAGTGCCGGCTACTCTGGAAACACCATATATTTT.